These 24 T cell receptor beta chains originate from one sample sequenced in a study of blood T cell repertoires in COVID-19. Some clones are missing from TCRdb's copy, which holds only in-frame ones; the method was immunoSEQ multiplex PCR. The table lists around 130,000 clones, around four fifths of them singletons. Specimen: peripheral blood. The origin of the receptors is a man between 40 and 49 years old with active or convalescent COVID-19.

This chain uses TRBV7-9 with TRBJ1-4; maybe TRBD1 (5 bases). Germline assignment: CDR1 SEHNR and CDR2 FQNEAQ (reference sequence). CDR3 size: 17 residues. V was cut by 4 bases and J by 0 bases, with 15 bases left in between. The CDR3 spells CASSSGPGQPTNEKLFF. For the CDR3, the DNA is TGTGCCAGCAGCTCGGGTCCCGGACAACCAACTAATGAAAAACTGTTTTTT.

The chain carries TRBV29-1 and TRBJ2-3; the D gene is possibly TRBD1 (7 bases). CDR1 SQVTM and CDR2 ANQGSEA come from the germline V gene. The V and J ends lost 7 bases and 4 bases respectively, with 21 bases between them. This CDR3 is built from 15 residues. The CDR3 here is CSASGGRGLADTQYF. The CDR3 DNA sequence: TGCAGCGCCTCAGGGGGGCGCGGATTAGCAGATACGCAGTATTTT.

The rearrangement joins TRBV7-2 to TRBJ2-3; TRBD2 aligns across 9 bases. CDR3 length: 16 residues. With 3 bases clipped from V and 4 bases from J, the junction kept 8 bases outside the gene matches. Germline V CDR1 and CDR2: SGHTA, FQGNSA. This CDR3 reads CASSFAGGQVPDTQYF. In DNA form, the CDR3 reads TGTGCCAGCAGCTTCGCGGGGGGGCAGGTCCCAGATACGCAGTATTTT.

This clone appeared a single time. The chain is built from TRBV3-1 (or the pseudogene TRBV3-2) and TRBJ2-1; TRBD2 aligns across 9 bases. J was trimmed by 5 bases and V by 2 bases; bases with no gene match: 4. The germline V gene encodes CDR1 LGHDT and CDR2 YNNKEL (reference sequence). This CDR3 has 15 residues. The CDR3 is CASSQSGGTNNEQFF. CDR3 sequence (DNA): TGTGCCAGCAGCCAAAGCGGGGGGACCAACAATGAGCAGTTCTTC.

V gene TRBV7-9 combines with J gene TRBJ1-1, with D hard to call. CDR3 size: 14 residues. Germline assignment: CDR1 SEHNR and CDR2 FQNEAQ (reference sequence). Deletions cut 5 bases from V and 10 bases from J, with 20 bases between. The CDR3 DNA reads TGTGCCAGCAGCCCATCCCCCTCGTTTTTCGGAGCTTTCTTT. Amino acid sequence: CASSPSPSFFGAFF.

The V call is TRBV28, the J call TRBJ1-2; 9 bases align to TRBD1. The CDR3 contains 15 residues. The trim removed 6 bases at V and 5 bases at J, leaving 10 bases unmatched. Germline V gives CDR1 MDHEN, CDR2 SYDVKM. Here the CDR3 reads CASRSTPGTGYGYTF. Here the CDR3 DNA reads TGTGCCAGCAGGAGTACACCCGGGACAGGGTATGGCTACACCTTC.

The chain couples TRBV12-3 or TRBV12-4 to TRBJ1-1; 8 bases map to TRBD1. This CDR3 comprises 13 residues. V was clipped by 4 bases and J by 3 bases; unmatched bases: 1. The CDR3 DNA is TGTGCCAGCAGTTCAGGGGGCTACACTGAAGCTTTCTTT. Translated: CASSSGGYTEAFF.

This chain links TRBV18 with TRBJ1-3, with no clear D. V was cut by 5 bases and J by 0 bases, with 8 bases left in between. Germline lookup yields CDR1 KGHSH and CDR2 LQKENI. This CDR3 is built from 14 residues. CDR3 amino acids: CASSAADSGNTIYF. CDR3 coding DNA: TGTGCCAGCTCAGCTGCGGACTCTGGAAACACCATATATTTT.

This clone was detected only a few times. The chain uses TRBV12-3 or TRBV12-4 and TRBJ1-5; tentatively, D is TRBD1 (5 bases). The CDR3 totals 13 residues. V was clipped by 7 bases and J by 7 bases, with 14 bases between them. The CDR3 here is CASKYGRGQPQHF. The CDR3 DNA reads as TGTGCCAGCAAGTACGGGAGGGGACAGCCCCAGCATTTT.

The chain joins TRBV27 to TRBJ1-2, with D maybe TRBD1 (6 bases). This CDR3 has 14 amino acids. The germline V gene has CDR1 MNHEY and CDR2 SMNVEV (reference sequence). Deletions cut 4 bases from V and 2 bases from J, with 11 bases between. The CDR3 reads CASSSYRDNYGYTF. The CDR3 DNA is TGTGCCAGCAGTTCGTACAGGGACAACTATGGCTACACCTTC.

The rearrangement joins TRBV6-1 to TRBJ1-1; 8 bases are shared with TRBD1. CDR1 and CDR2 from the germline V gene are MNHNS and SASEGT. J lost 2 bases, V lost 3 bases, and 8 bases had no gene match. The CDR3 runs 16 residues. In DNA form, the CDR3 reads TGTGCCAGCAGTGATTGGGAATCAGGGGGCAACACTGAAGCTTTCTTT. As protein: CASSDWESGGNTEAFF.

The rearrangement joins TRBV5-6 to TRBJ2-5, with D possibly being TRBD1 (6 bases). Per germline, CDR1 SGHDT and CDR2 YYEEEE. Trimming took 2 bases from V and 5 from J, leaving 13 bases between them. The CDR3 totals 14 residues. The DNA of the CDR3 is TGTGCCAGCAGCTTCACAGGGTCGGGGGAGACCCAGTACTTC. This codes for CASSFTGSGETQYF.

This clone showed up just once. The rearrangement uses TRBV5-1 and TRBJ2-3; the D gene is possibly TRBD1 (6 bases). The CDR3 is 15 amino acids. The germline V gene encodes CDR1 SGHRS and CDR2 YFSETQ. Trimming stripped 0 bases from V and 0 bases from J, with 8 bases between. Here the CDR3 DNA reads TGCGCCAGCAGCTTGGTAAGGGGGAGCACAGATACGCAGTATTTT. Encoded protein: CASSLVRGSTDTQYF.

V is TRBV7-2 and J is TRBJ2-3; 8 bases are a match to TRBD2. V was pared by 5 bases and J by 9 bases, with 7 bases of the junction left unmatched. Per the germline V gene, CDR1 is SGHTA and CDR2 is FQGNSA. There are 13 residues in the CDR3. As DNA, the CDR3 is TGTGCCAGCAGCCCAAAAGCGGGGGAAACGCAGTATTTT. Its protein is CASSPKAGETQYF.

This chain joins TRBV3-1 (or the pseudogene TRBV3-2) and TRBJ1-1, with 7 bases lining up with TRBD1. Germline V gene lookup returns CDR1 LGHDT and CDR2 YNNKEL (reference sequence). CDR3 length: 16 amino acids. V lost 4 bases and J lost 1; bases outside the gene matches: 9. CDR3 bases: TGTGCCAGCAGCCGAGCGACAGGGTTGGGGAACACTGAAGCTTTCTTT. This gives the protein CASSRATGLGNTEAFF.

This chain uses TRBV2 with TRBJ2-1, with 12 bases matching TRBD2. Trimming at V came to 4 bases and at J to 2 bases, leaving 6 bases not matched to a gene. The length of the CDR3 is 17 residues. From germline, CDR1 is SNHLY and CDR2 FYNNEI. The chain's CDR3 is CASSGASGGATYNEQFF. CDR3 nucleotide sequence: TGTGCCAGCAGTGGGGCTAGCGGGGGGGCTACCTACAATGAGCAGTTCTTC.

The V and J genes are TRBV25-1 and TRBJ2-1, with D possibly TRBD1 on 6 matching bases. Germline CDR1 MGHDK, CDR2 SYGVNS. The CDR3 has 12 amino acids. Trimming took off 6 bases at V and 6 bases at J, with 9 bases between the two ends. The CDR3 DNA is TGTGCCAGCAGCATACAGGGCAATGAGCAGTTCTTC. It encodes CASSIQGNEQFF. Full variable domain (missing parts from reference TRBV25-1 and TRBJ2-1): EADIYQTPRYLVIGTGKKITLECSQTMGHDKMYWYQQDPGMELHLIHYSYGVNSTEKGDLSSESTVSRIRTEHFPLTLESARPSHTSQYLCASSIQGNEQFFGPGTRLTVL.

The V and J genes are TRBV5-5 and TRBJ1-2, with 8 bases lining up with TRBD1. The junction had 8 bases not matched to a gene; V was cut back by 4 bases and J by 3 bases. Germline V CDR1 and CDR2: SGHKS, YYEKEE (reference sequence). This CDR3 comprises 15 residues. The CDR3 bases are TGTGCCAGCAGCACTTCGACAGGGGAAGACTATGGCTACACCTTC. Amino acid sequence: CASSTSTGEDYGYTF.

The chain couples TRBV12-5 to TRBJ2-1; 13 bases are a match to TRBD2. The CDR3 loop spans 16 amino acids. After removal of 8 bases from V and 8 bases from J, the junction contained 12 bases not matched to a gene. Germline V lookup: CDR1 LGHNT, CDR2 FRNRAP. CDR3: CASRPGLAGNGDEQFF. CDR3 sequence (DNA): TGTGCTAGTAGGCCGGGACTAGCGGGGAATGGGGATGAGCAGTTCTTC.

J is TRBJ2-1 and V is TRBV5-1, with 9 bases aligning to TRBD1. CDR1 is SGHRS, CDR2 YFSETQ, per germline. J was trimmed by 7 bases and V by 3 bases; bases with no gene match: 5. The CDR3 sequence is 14 residues long. CDR3 residues: CASSYGQGTNEQFF. The DNA of the CDR3 is TGCGCCAGCAGCTATGGACAGGGGACAAATGAGCAGTTCTTC.

This sequence joins TRBV6-5 and TRBJ1-2; TRBD1 aligns across 7 bases. The ends lost 8 bases at V and 4 bases at J; junction bases unmatched: 10. CDR3 length: 14 residues. The V gene's germline CDR1 is MNHEY and CDR2 SVGAGI. CDR3 sequence reads: CASRFRGGGYGYTF. CDR3 nucleotide sequence: TGTGCCAGCCGATTCCGAGGGGGCGGCTATGGCTACACCTTC.

This sequence joins TRBV6-5 and TRBJ2-7, with 10 bases that match TRBD2. Losses at the gene ends were 2 bases for V and 3 bases for J; bases not matched to a gene: 7. This CDR3 has 16 residues. CDR1 is MNHEY and CDR2 is SVGAGI in the germline V gene. The CDR3 DNA follows: TGTGCCAGCAGTTACCTCATAGCGGGGGGAATCTACGAGCAGTACTTC. Translating it yields CASSYLIAGGIYEQYF.

The CDR3 region has the DNA TGTGCTAGTGGTTTGGTACCTCCTACAGTAGCGGGAGGGCCACTACCCTACAATGAGCAGTTCTTC. Protein sequence: CASGLVPPTVAGGPLPYNEQFF. V usage is TRBV12-5 and J usage is TRBJ2-1; 11 bases line up with TRBD2. The CDR3 consists of 22 residues. V shed 0 bases, J shed 2 bases, and the junction held 18 bases outside the gene matches. CDR1 and CDR2 from the germline V gene are LGHNT and FRNRAP.

This clone was seen once. The chain employs TRBV6-5 and TRBJ2-7; a possible D gene is TRBD1 (5 bases). Germline V lookup: CDR1 MNHEY, CDR2 SVGAGI. The CDR3 consists of 12 residues. V lost 2 bases to trimming and J lost 6 bases, with 8 bases between them. CDR3 region: CASSYQGLEQYF. The CDR3, as DNA: TGTGCCAGCAGTTACCAGGGCCTCGAGCAGTACTTC.